These T cell receptor beta chains were read from a single sample in a study of cytomegalovirus exposure and HLA in healthy donors. Repertoires were generated with immunoSEQ multiplex PCR, while TCRdb's copy carries only in-frame clones and drops some. The data show around 100,000 clones, roughly 75% seen once. Sample: PBMCs. These receptors came from a male donor in good health and CMV-seropositive. Both conserved end residues are part of each CDR3. The D gene is left open where the match is weak. Where a row states a size, it is once, few, many or the class of an expanded clone; other rows omit it.

NA	TRBJ2-3	TRBV11-3	NA	CASSLPADTQYF	TGTGCCAGCAGCTTACCCGCAGATACGCAGTATTTT
NA	TRBJ1-1	TRBV25-1	many	CASSVQRPGDTEAFF	TGTGCCAGCAGTGTCCAAAGACCCGGGGACACTGAAGCTTTCTTT
TRBD1	TRBJ1-6	TRBV11-2	NA	CASSLQGVESPLHF	TGTGCCAGCAGCCTACAGGGGGTAGAGTCACCCCTCCACTTT
NA	TRBJ1-5	TRBV7-2	NA	CASSLDGHSNQPQHF	TGTGCCAGCAGCTTAGACGGTCATAGCAATCAGCCCCAGCATTTT
TRBD1	TRBJ1-1	TRBV11-3	NA	CASSPGQGAYLTEAFF	TGTGCCAGCAGCCCAGGACAGGGGGCATATCTCACTGAAGCTTTCTTT
TRBD1	TRBJ1-1	TRBV30	NA	CAWKPTYRGRGTEAFF	TGTGCCTGGAAACCTACCTACAGGGGGCGCGGCACTGAAGCTTTCTTT
NA	TRBJ1-1	TRBV30	NA	CAWEPGGGVATEAFF	TGTGCCTGGGAACCGGGTGGAGGGGTGGCCACTGAAGCTTTCTTT
TRBD1	TRBJ2-5	TRBV5-1	NA	CASSLGTGGMETQYF	TGCGCCAGCAGCTTGGGAACAGGGGGCATGGAGACCCAGTACTTC
NA	TRBJ2-7	TRBV4-2	NA	CASRQTRDFSYEQYF	TGTGCCAGCAGACAAACCAGGGATTTTTCCTACGAGCAGTACTTC
TRBD1	TRBJ2-7	TRBV5-1	NA	CASSLVAGGRDEQYF	TGCGCCAGCAGCTTGGTTGCAGGGGGCCGGGACGAGCAGTACTTC
TRBD1	TRBJ2-2	TRBV7-2	once	CASSLRGLRAGELFF	TGTGCCAGCAGCTTAAGGGGGCTTCGTGCCGGGGAGCTGTTTTTT
NA	TRBJ2-7	TRBV9	NA	CASSVGQSKQYF	TGTGCCAGCAGCGTAGGGCAAAGTAAGCAGTACTTC
TRBD2	TRBJ2-1	TRBV6-1	few	CASSLLAGGLVEQFF	TGTGCCAGCAGTCTACTAGCGGGGGGGCTGGTTGAGCAGTTCTTC
NA	TRBJ2-7	TRBV7-8	once	CASSLDGTYFVASYEQYF	TGTGCCAGCAGCTTAGACGGGACTTACTTTGTGGCTTCCTACGAGCAGTACTTC
TRBD1	TRBJ1-1	TRBV4-3	NA	CASSYTTGRKAEAFF	TGCGCCAGCAGTTACACGACAGGGAGAAAGGCTGAAGCTTTCTTT
NA	TRBJ1-1	TRBV30	NA	CAWSVGRQTEAFF	TGTGCCTGGAGTGTAGGAAGACAGACCGAAGCTTTCTTT
NA	TRBJ2-7	TRBV19	once	CASSVQAHYEQYF	TGTGCCAGTAGCGTTCAGGCCCACTACGAGCAGTACTTC
NA	TRBJ1-5	TRBV5-1	once	CASSLRTNQPQHF	TGCGCCAGCAGCTTACGGACAAATCAGCCCCAGCATTTT
TRBD2	TRBJ2-3	TRBV27	few	CASSILAGGSTDTQYF	TGTGCCAGCAGTATCTTAGCGGGGGGGAGCACAGATACGCAGTATTTT
NA	TRBJ1-3	TRBV9	NA	CASTGAQGISGNTIYF	TGTGCCAGCACCGGAGCCCAGGGGATCTCTGGAAACACCATATATTTT
NA	TRBJ2-3	TRBV4-2	NA	CASSQEESAIRRDTQYF	TGTGCCAGCAGCCAAGAAGAAAGCGCAATACGTAGAGATACGCAGTATTTT
TRBD1	TRBJ1-5	TRBV27	NA	CASSKDRDQPQHF	TGTGCCAGCAGCAAAGACAGGGATCAGCCCCAGCATTTT
TRBD1	TRBJ1-6	TRBV7-2	NA	CASSLVGQGNSPLHF	TGTGCCAGCAGCTTAGTAGGACAGGGTAATTCACCCCTCCACTTT
NA	TRBJ2-7	TRBV14	NA	CASSPNRVGEQYF	TGTGCCAGCAGCCCAAACAGGGTGGGCGAGCAGTACTTC
TRBD1	TRBJ1-6	TRBV28	NA	CASSLGTGLSPLHF	TGTGCCAGCAGTTTGGGGACAGGGCTTTCACCCCTCCACTTT
NA	TRBJ2-7	TRBV19	NA	CASSREGSYEQYF	TGTGCCAGTAGCCGCGAGGGATCCTACGAGCAGTACTTC
NA	TRBJ1-3	TRBV25-1	few	CASSTQEGAFGNTIYF	TGTGCCAGCAGCACCCAGGAGGGTGCTTTTGGAAACACCATATATTTT
TRBD2	TRBJ2-5	TRBV5-1	NA	CASSLSSGGIETQYF	TGCGCCAGCAGCTTGTCTAGCGGGGGGATAGAGACCCAGTACTTC
TRBD1	TRBJ2-3	TRBV5-6	NA	CASSFRTGGRDTQYF	TGTGCCAGCAGCTTCAGGACAGGGGGCAGAGATACGCAGTATTTT
NA	TRBJ1-2	TRBV6-5	NA	CASSYGPGRYGYTF	TGTGCCAGCAGTTACGGGCCAGGGCGATATGGCTACACCTTC
TRBD1	TRBJ2-7	TRBV6-5	few	CASSSRDRGVGYEQYF	TGTGCCAGCAGTTCTAGGGACAGGGGCGTGGGGTACGAGCAGTACTTC
TRBD1	TRBJ2-7	TRBV2	NA	CASKTGTGGYEQYF	TGTGCCAGCAAGACCGGGACAGGGGGGTACGAGCAGTACTTC
NA	TRBJ2-7	TRBV30	few	CAWSVGQNYEQYF	TGTGCCTGGAGTGTTGGGCAGAACTACGAGCAGTACTTC
NA	TRBJ2-7	TRBV2	NA	CASSEIGGSSEQYF	TGTGCCAGCAGTGAAATCGGGGGATCTAGCGAGCAGTACTTC
NA	TRBJ2-3	TRBV29-1	NA	CSVEDRVTTDTQYF	TGCAGCGTTGAAGACCGGGTAACGACAGATACGCAGTATTTT
NA	TRBJ1-1	TRBV7-2	NA	CASSIYQPTEGAFF	TGTGCCAGCAGCATTTACCAGCCCACTGAGGGAGCTTTCTTT
NA	TRBJ1-1	TRBV29-1	few	CSVQGYAEAFF	TGCAGCGTCCAGGGGTACGCTGAAGCTTTCTTT
TRBD1	TRBJ1-4	TRBV28	NA	CASNTNRGFNEKLFF	TGTGCCAGCAATACGAACAGGGGGTTCAATGAAAAACTGTTTTTT
TRBD1	TRBJ2-2	TRBV12-5	NA	CASGLEQGAFNTGELFF	TGTGCTAGTGGTTTGGAACAGGGGGCCTTTAACACCGGGGAGCTGTTTTTT
NA	TRBJ2-5	TRBV27	NA	CASSLREIGTQYF	TGTGCCAGCAGTTTGAGGGAGATCGGGACCCAGTACTTC
NA	TRBJ1-6	TRBV30	few	CAWSGQNNNSPLHF	TGTGCCTGGAGTGGACAGAACAATAATTCACCCCTCCACTTT
TRBD2	TRBJ2-3	TRBV4-2	NA	CASSQGTSGGWSTDTQYF	TGTGCCAGCAGCCAAGGGACTAGCGGGGGTTGGAGCACAGATACGCAGTATTTT
NA	TRBJ1-4	TRBV6-6	few	CASKYGRGEKLFF	TGTGCCAGCAAATACGGAAGGGGAGAAAAACTGTTTTTT
NA	TRBJ2-2	TRBV4-1	NA	CASSQWALNTGELFF	TGCGCCAGCAGCCAATGGGCATTGAACACCGGGGAGCTGTTTTTT
NA	TRBJ2-7	TRBV19	NA	CASSIPPNEQYF	TGTGCCAGTAGTATCCCCCCCAACGAGCAGTACTTC
NA	TRBJ2-7	TRBV30	few	CAWISAYEQYF	TGTGCCTGGATCTCCGCCTACGAGCAGTACTTC
TRBD2	TRBJ2-2	TRBV9	NA	CASSALADPNTGELFF	TGTGCCAGCAGCGCCCTAGCGGATCCGAACACCGGGGAGCTGTTTTTT
NA	TRBJ1-6	TRBV5-1	NA	CASSLGFTGSNSPLHF	TGCGCCAGCAGCTTGGGATTTACAGGGTCCAATTCACCCCTCCACTTT